This T cell receptor (beta chain) is drawn from a study of response to subunit inactivated influenza vaccine. Study findings and constraints: The authors offered the suggestion that each seasonal influenza vaccination recruits few new T cells.

This CDR3 comprises 17 residues. The germline V gene encodes CDR1 MNHEY and CDR2 SVGEGT. V was cut by 4 bases and J by 4 bases, with 21 bases left in between. On this clonotype itself: Its antigen remains unidentified.

TCRdb recomputed calls from the RT-PCR reads with MiXCR, one row per CDR3 protein. Here the sample spans roughly 190,000 distinct CDR3 sequences, over 13% being singletons. This sequence joins TRBV6-2 or TRBV6-3 and TRBJ2-3; no clear D gene. The sequenced sample was CD8+ T cells sorted from PBMCs, obtained 5 days after vaccination. The TCR comes from a man aged 50 to 59 who received an inactivated influenza vaccine. In DNA, the CDR3 is TGTGCCAGCAGTTCCCTCGCCGTTGGACGTCAGTCAGATACGCAGTATTTT. Protein: CASSSLAVGRQSDTQYF.